This TCR beta chain was observed in a study of technical replicates of blood from several donors. Trimming at V came to 6 bases and at J to 9 bases, leaving 17 bases not matched to a gene. This CDR3 is built from 16 residues. The germline gives CDR1 SGHDT, CDR2 YYEEEE. Generated by immunoSEQ multiplex PCR, the TCRdb table keeps only in-frame clones and is missing some. The sample comprises about 54,000 clones, 94% of which are singletons, and approximately 0.22% rests with the top ten. Sequenced: T cells isolated from PBMCs. The chain couples TRBV5-6 to TRBJ2-1; TRBD2 matches at 8 bases. The TCR sequence derives from a human donor in good health. This chain's CDR3 is CASILGPASGQGEQFF. Here the CDR3 DNA reads TGTGCCAGCATATTGGGCCCGGCTAGCGGGCAGGGTGAGCAGTTCTTC. The entire variable domain, with the rest obtained from reference TRBV5-6 and TRBJ2-1, is as follows: DAGVTQSPTHLIKTRGQQVTLRCSPKSGHDTVSWYQQALGQGPQFIFQYYEEEERQRGNFPDRFSGHQFPNYSSELNVNALLLGDSALYLCASILGPASGQGEQFFGPGTRLTVL.